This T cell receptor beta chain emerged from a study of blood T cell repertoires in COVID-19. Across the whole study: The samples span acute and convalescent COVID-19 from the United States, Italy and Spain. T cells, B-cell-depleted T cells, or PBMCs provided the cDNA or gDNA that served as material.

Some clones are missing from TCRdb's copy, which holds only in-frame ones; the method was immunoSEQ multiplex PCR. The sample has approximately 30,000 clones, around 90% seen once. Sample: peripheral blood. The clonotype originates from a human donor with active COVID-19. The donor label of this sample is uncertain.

The CDR3 reads CASSWDSDFYNEQFF. The CDR3, as DNA: TGTGCCAGCAGTTGGGACAGCGATTTCTACAATGAGCAGTTCTTC. The V call is TRBV27, the J call TRBJ2-1, with 7 nucleotides matching TRBD1. From germline, CDR1 is MNHEY and CDR2 SMNVEV (reference sequence). This CDR3 contains 15 residues. V trimming: 4 bases; J trimming: 3 bases; junction bases outside the gene matches: 6.